A single sample gave rise to the 6 T cell receptor beta chains below, sequenced in a study of blood T cell repertoires in COVID-19. The method was immunoSEQ multiplex PCR; TCRdb's version includes in-frame clones alone and lacks a portion of them. The data show 99,000 or so clones, about nine tenths seen once. Sequencing was performed on peripheral blood. The receptor set was obtained from a man aged 50 to 60 with acute or convalescent COVID-19.

This clone was detected only once. The chain has TRBV27 and TRBJ1-1; weak D call: TRBD1 (6 bases). The germline gives CDR1 MNHEY, CDR2 SMNVEV (reference sequence). The CDR3 has 14 residues. The V end lost 10 bases, the J end lost 2 bases, and 17 bases lay between the germline ends. This CDR3 is CAIQLLGGNTEAFF. The CDR3 DNA reads TGTGCCATACAGTTACTAGGGGGAAACACTGAAGCTTTCTTT.

The V call is TRBV6-6, the J call TRBJ2-1; 9 bases agree with TRBD2. Germline CDR1 and CDR2: MNHNY and SVGAGI (reference sequence). There are 12 residues in the CDR3. The trim removed 6 bases at V and 7 bases at J, leaving 1 base unmatched. The CDR3 here is CASRGLANEQFF. The CDR3 bases are TGTGCCAGCAGAGGACTAGCGAATGAGCAGTTCTTC.

The gene calls are TRBV27 and TRBJ1-6; no clear D. Trimming pared 8 bases from V and 6 bases from J, leaving 8 bases between. This CDR3 region has 12 residues. The germline V gene has CDR1 MNHEY and CDR2 SMNVEV (reference sequence). The CDR3 region is CASRRSNSPLHF. Written as DNA, the CDR3 is TGTGCCAGCCGCAGGTCTAATTCACCCCTCCACTTT.

The J gene is TRBJ2-2, the V gene TRBV19; D remains unclear. V lost 9 bases and J lost 2, with 4 bases in between. Germline CDR1 is LNHDA and CDR2 is SQIVND (reference sequence). The CDR3 has 11 residues. The CDR3 nucleotides are TGTGCCAGCATTAACACCGGGGAGCTGTTTTTT. Protein product: CASINTGELFF.

The chain is built from TRBV29-1 and TRBJ2-1; 10 positions match TRBD2. The V gene end was trimmed by 6 bases and the J gene end by 9 bases; junction bases not matched to a gene: 8. CDR1 is SQVTM, CDR2 ANQGSEA, per germline. The CDR3 consists of 13 residues. As DNA, the CDR3 is TGCAGCGTGCCGGGACTAGCGTTCGGTGAGCAGTTCTTC. Its protein product is CSVPGLAFGEQFF.

The chain is built from TRBV18 and TRBJ1-3, with a tentative D call TRBD1 (6 bases). With 4 bases removed from V and 0 bases from J, the gap between germline ends came to 13 bases. Germline V gives CDR1 KGHSH, CDR2 LQKENI. The CDR3 sequence is 16 residues long. CDR3 DNA: TGTGCCAGCTCACTAGGACAGAGCCACTCTGGAAACACCATATATTTT. The encoded protein is CASSLGQSHSGNTIYF.